These 18 T cell receptor beta chains originate from one sample sequenced in a study of control samples from healthy donors and cancer patients (TCRdb year 2020). Library preparation used the immunoSEQ multiplex PCR assay. TCRdb holds this immuneACCESS table with in-frame rearrangements only. Some clones are missing; in checked studies, unresolved V genes explain under half, and the rest has no known cause. The sample records about 120,000 clones, approximately 93% of which are singletons. The top ten clonotypes cover 7.8% of the sample. The sample comprised blood. These receptors originate from a young woman in good health.

Of note for this clone: Compared with germline, one end of the junction differs, possibly owing to a read error. The V and J genes are TRBV5-4 and TRBJ2-7, with 7 bases fitting TRBD1. The CDR3 covers 13 residues. Germline V lookup: CDR1 SGHNT, CDR2 YYREEE (reference sequence). In DNA, the CDR3 is TGTGTCAGCAGCTCGACAGGGTGGGGCGAGCAGTACTTC. This sequence encodes CVSSSTGWGEQYF.

CDR3 sequence reads: CASSATPGLFFKQYF. The CDR3 DNA sequence: TGTGCCAGCAGCGCTACTCCGGGACTATTTTTCAAGCAGTACTTC. This chain joins TRBV5-4 and TRBJ2-7; TRBD2 matches 7 bases. Germline V gene sequence: CDR1 SGHNT, CDR2 YYREEE (reference sequence). The V gene end was trimmed by 4 bases and the J gene end by 8 bases; junction bases not matched to a gene: 15. This CDR3 spans 15 amino acids.

The rearrangement joins TRBV24-1 to TRBJ1-6, with a tentative D call TRBD1 (5 bases). Trimming took 1 base from V and 7 from J, leaving 19 bases between them. This CDR3 comprises 18 residues. Germline CDR1 and CDR2: KGHDR and SFDVKD. CDR3 nucleotide sequence: TGTGCCACCAGTGATTTCGGAGGGAGGCAGAGGGGAAATTCACCCCTCCACTTT. It encodes CATSDFGGRQRGNSPLHF.

As DNA, the CDR3 is TGTGCCAGCAGCTTGGGGGGGGCAGAGGGGCTAGCTGAAGCTTTCTTT. Its translation is CASSLGGAEGLAEAFF. The chain is built from TRBV5-4 and TRBJ1-1, with a weak D call TRBD1 (6 bases). V lost 0 bases, J lost 6 bases, and 18 bases lay in between. Germline V lookup: CDR1 SGHNT, CDR2 YYREEE (reference sequence). The CDR3 extends over 16 amino acids.

The rearrangement uses TRBV4-3 and TRBJ1-5; 9 nucleotides agree with TRBD1. The CDR3 is made up of 18 amino acids. Germline trimming cut 4 bases from V and 6 bases from J; bases unmatched to any gene: 16. In germline, CDR1 is LGHNA, CDR2 YSLEER. The CDR3 nucleotides are TGCGCCAGCAGCCCCAAAGCATATCGGGACAGGGTCCCTCAGCCCCAGCATTTT. Translated, it gives CASSPKAYRDRVPQPQHF.

The gene calls are TRBV7-6 and TRBJ2-3; D is tentatively TRBD1 or TRBD2 (5 bases each). CDR1 is SGHVS and CDR2 is FNYEAQ in the germline V gene. V was pared by 1 base and J by 1 base, with 9 bases between. The length of the CDR3 is 15 residues. The CDR3 protein is CASSLVLGGTDTQYF. In DNA form, the CDR3 reads TGTGCCAGCAGCTTAGTACTAGGGGGCACAGATACGCAGTATTTT.

This chain uses TRBV5-4 with TRBJ2-3; D gene ambiguous. Per germline, CDR1 SGHNT and CDR2 YYREEE (reference sequence). The V gene lost 5 bases and the J gene lost 8 bases, with 9 bases spanning the gap. The CDR3 length is 11 residues. This CDR3 is CASSGVATQYF. CDR3 coding DNA: TGTGCCAGCAGTGGTGTCGCTACGCAGTATTTT.

This chain joins TRBV29-1 and TRBJ1-2, with D tentatively TRBD1 (6 bases). Trimming left V 8 bases short and J 4 bases short, with 23 bases between. The germline V gene has CDR1 SQVTM and CDR2 ANQGSEA. The CDR3 covers 15 residues. The CDR3 loop is CSTEDQGHSSYGYTF. The CDR3 nucleotides read TGCAGCACCGAGGATCAGGGGCATTCCTCCTATGGCTACACCTTC. Using reference TRBV29-1 and TRBJ1-2 for the parts outside the CDR3, the full variable domain is SAVISQKPSRDICQRGTSLTIQCQVDSQVTMMFWYRQQPGQSLTLIATANQGSEATYESGFVIDKFPISRPNLTFSTLTVSNMSPEDSSIYLCSTEDQGHSSYGYTFGSGTRLTVV.

This rearrangement joins TRBV18 to TRBJ1-2; 8 bases are a match to TRBD1. Trimming at V came to 2 bases and at J to 7 bases, leaving 3 bases not matched to a gene. This CDR3 has 13 amino acids. The germline V gene has CDR1 KGHSH and CDR2 LQKENI. CDR3 DNA sequence: TGTGCCAGCTCACCATACAGGGGGGTTGGCTACACCTTC. It encodes CASSPYRGVGYTF. Variable domain in full (rest from reference TRBV18 and TRBJ1-2): NAGVMQNPRHLVRRRGQEARLRCSPMKGHSHVYWYRQLPEEGLKFMVYLQKENIIDESGMPKERFSAEFPKEGPSILRIQQVVRGDSAAYFCASSPYRGVGYTFGSGTRLTVV.

CDR3 sequence: CASSVAPRTGGNYGYTF. The CDR3 nucleotides are TGTGCCAGCAGCGTAGCCCCACGGACAGGGGGGAACTATGGCTACACCTTC. This sequence joins TRBV9 and TRBJ1-2; 10 bases are shared with TRBD1. CDR1 and CDR2 from the germline V gene are SGDLS and YYNGEE. V gave up 0 bases and J gave up 2 bases; unmatched junction bases: 7. There are 17 residues in the CDR3.

This rearrangement joins TRBV12-3 or TRBV12-4 to TRBJ2-1; D unresolved. The CDR3 loop spans 10 amino acids. The V end lost 7 bases, the J end lost 6 bases, and 4 bases lay between the germline ends. The CDR3 protein is CASILNEQFF. CDR3 bases: TGTGCCAGCATCCTCAATGAGCAGTTCTTC.

The rearrangement links TRBV30 to TRBJ1-6, with D possibly TRBD1 on 5 matching bases. This CDR3 comprises 14 residues. Germline-derived CDR1 and CDR2 are GTSNPN and SVGIG (reference sequence). Between the trimmed V and J ends, which lost 8 bases and 7 bases, there was a span of 18 bases. The CDR3 loop is CAQVAGTTNSPLHF. The CDR3, as DNA: TGTGCCCAGGTTGCAGGGACCACGAATTCACCCCTCCACTTT.

The rearrangement uses TRBV24-1 and TRBJ2-3; D is uncertain. The CDR3 is 14 residues long. Germline V gene data show CDR1 as KGHDR and CDR2 as SFDVKD. Deletions cut 5 bases from V and 4 bases from J, with 12 bases between. In nucleotides, the CDR3 is TGTGCCACCAGTGTTAACCTGGGATCAGATACGCAGTATTTT. It encodes CATSVNLGSDTQYF.

The chain is built from TRBV10-1 and TRBJ2-3; 9 nucleotides align to TRBD1. This CDR3 has 15 residues. Germline assignment: CDR1 WNHNN and CDR2 SYGVQD (reference sequence). Trimming cost V 7 bases and J 5 bases; bases outside gene matches: 10. CDR3 DNA sequence: TGCGCCAGCACTCCGGGACAGGGAAGAGGAGATACGCAGTATTTT. Protein product: CASTPGQGRGDTQYF.

This chain joins TRBV7-9 and TRBJ2-3; 15 nucleotides line up with TRBD2. CDR3 length: 17 amino acids. V shed 6 bases and J 3 bases; nucleotides not matched to a gene: 7. Looked up from germline, CDR1 is SEHNR and CDR2 is FQNEAQ (reference sequence). The CDR3 protein is CASSSWGLAGGTDTQYF. CDR3 sequence (DNA): TGTGCCAGCAGTTCGTGGGGACTAGCGGGAGGAACAGATACGCAGTATTTT.

This sequence joins TRBV19 and TRBJ2-7; 8 nucleotides line up with TRBD1. J was trimmed by 6 bases and V by 4 bases; bases with no gene match: 8. Per germline, CDR1 LNHDA and CDR2 SQIVND (reference sequence). This CDR3 is built from 14 residues. CDR3 coding DNA: TGTGCCAGTAGTAAGAGTTACACAGGGGGCGAGCAGTACTTC. The encoded protein is CASSKSYTGGEQYF. Filled out from reference TRBV19 and TRBJ2-7, the complete variable domain reads DGGITQSPKYLFRKEGQNVTLSCEQNLNHDAMYWYRQDPGQGLRLIYYSQIVNDFQKGDIAEGYSVSREKKESFPLTVTSAQKNPTAFYLCASSKSYTGGEQYFGPGTRLTVT.

J is TRBJ2-1 and V is TRBV11-2, with 13 positions matching TRBD2. V trimming: 5 bases; J trimming: 4 bases; junction bases outside the gene matches: 2. The V gene's germline CDR1 is SGHAT and CDR2 FQNNGV. The CDR3 consists of 15 residues. Written as DNA, the CDR3 is TGTGCCAGCAGCAAGACTAGCGGGAGGTACAATGAGCAGTTCTTC. Amino acids: CASSKTSGRYNEQFF.

The chain has TRBV7-2 and TRBJ2-1, with a tentative D call TRBD1 (5 bases). V was clipped by 1 base and J by 8 bases, with 9 bases between them. Germline V gene data show CDR1 as SGHTA and CDR2 as FQGNSA. The CDR3 has 13 amino acids. The CDR3 here is CASSLDWGYEQFF. CDR3 DNA sequence: TGTGCCAGCAGCTTAGATTGGGGCTATGAGCAGTTCTTC.